This T cell receptor beta chain was profiled in a study of tumor-infiltrating lymphocytes in primary liver carcinoma. Germline trimming cut 3 bases from V and 9 bases from J; bases unmatched to any gene: 7. The CDR3 length is 14 residues. In germline, CDR1 is MDHEN, CDR2 SYDVKM. The sample holds many counts of this clonotype. A constant-region primer primed TCR beta cDNA synthesis from about 0.45 ug of total RNA. Investigators got TCR beta libraries out of three nested multiplex PCR rounds, done with slightly modified ARM-PCR. For approximately 11 cycles apiece, the opening two PCR rounds ran with TRBV1-TRBV30 forward primers and a C-beta reverse primer. MiXCR was run by TCRdb on the multiplex PCR reads, yielding one entry per CDR3 protein. The repertoire includes fewer than 350,000 distinct CDR3 sequences, less than 75% of them detected once, and approximately 5.9% sits in the top ten. For blood RNA, unsorted whole blood served as the source, and germline DNA was extracted too.

The clonotype was recovered from a man between 40 and 49 years old with primary liver carcinoma and hepatitis B virus infection. The material sequenced was peripheral blood. The chain links TRBV28 to TRBJ2-2, with 7 bases matching TRBD2. The CDR3 here is CASSLSGGARELFF. Written as DNA, the CDR3 is TGTGCCAGCAGTTTGTCGGGAGGAGCACGGGAGCTGTTTTTT.